This T cell receptor beta chain appears in the sequencing data of a study of radiation and T cells in renal cell carcinoma. Study at large: Nephrectomy followed 15 Gy stereotactic body radiation by 4 weeks.

The time point was: baseline pretreatment blood. Treatment of the sample: 15 Gy SBRT to primary tumor, nephrectomy 4 weeks later. Germline loops: CDR1 SGHTS, CDR2 YDEGEE. The germline V and J ends were trimmed by 1 base and 1 base, with 9 bases remaining between them. The CDR3 spans 15 residues. Profiled with immunoSEQ multiplex PCR; TCRdb holds only in-frame clones, not every one. Of more than 20,000 clones in the sample, 70% to 80% were seen once. Material: blood, obtained from a patient whose treatment included radiotherapy and nephrectomy. The receptor was derived from a man in his 60s with renal cell carcinoma. V gene TRBV5-8 combines with J gene TRBJ1-5, with a weak D call TRBD1 (6 bases). The CDR3: CASSLRGASNQPQHF. The CDR3 region has the DNA TGTGCCAGCAGCTTGCGGGGGGCGAGCAATCAGCCCCAGCATTTT.